These 19 T cell receptor beta chains originate from one sample sequenced in a study of blood T cell repertoires in COVID-19. Libraries were prepared by immunoSEQ multiplex PCR; TCRdb keeps only in-frame clonotypes and omits some of them. The profile shows a few hundred thousand clones, about 85% of them singletons. Material: peripheral blood. The receptor source for this set is a man in his late teens or twenties with active or convalescent COVID-19.

The chain recombines TRBV27 with TRBJ1-2; tentatively, D is TRBD1 (5 bases). Germline assignment: CDR1 MNHEY and CDR2 SMNVEV (reference sequence). Trimming removed 3 bases at V and 4 bases at J, with 12 bases between. The CDR3 spans 14 residues. CDR3 sequence: CASSFSTVPYGYTF. CDR3 coding DNA: TGTGCCAGCAGTTTCTCGACAGTACCCTATGGCTACACCTTC.

This chain connects TRBV18 to TRBJ1-2, with 8 bases that match TRBD1. This CDR3 has 14 amino acids. The germline V gene has CDR1 KGHSH and CDR2 LQKENI. Losses at the gene ends were 4 bases for V and 3 bases for J; bases not matched to a gene: 4. The CDR3 sequence: CASSRQGLDYGYTF. CDR3 sequence (DNA): TGTGCCAGCTCACGACAGGGGTTGGACTATGGCTACACCTTC.

V gene TRBV28 combines with J gene TRBJ1-3, with a weak D call TRBD1 (5 bases). The germline V and J ends were trimmed by 5 bases and 4 bases, with 15 bases remaining between them. The CDR3 is made up of 15 amino acids. Germline CDR1 is MDHEN and CDR2 is SYDVKM. CDR3 protein: CASSPTRVSGNTIYF. The CDR3 nucleotides read TGTGCCAGCAGTCCTACCAGGGTGTCCGGAAACACCATATATTTT.

This clone was observed a single time. J is TRBJ1-1 and V is TRBV5-8, with D unresolved. Trimming removed 0 bases at V and 1 base at J, with 4 bases between. Germline V gene lookup returns CDR1 SGHTS and CDR2 YDEGEE. The CDR3 consists of 13 residues. The CDR3 nucleotides are TGTGCCAGCAGCTTGGCTTCGAACACTGAAGCTTTCTTT. Its translation: CASSLASNTEAFF.

CDR3 sequence: CASKQAYEQYF. CDR3 nucleotide sequence: TGTGCCAGCAAGCAGGCCTACGAGCAGTACTTC. The chain has TRBV2 and TRBJ2-7; D is uncertain. CDR3 length equals 11 residues. Germline CDR1 and CDR2: SNHLY and FYNNEI. Trimming left V 7 bases short and J 2 bases short, with 6 bases between.

The chain employs TRBV3-1 (or the pseudogene TRBV3-2) and TRBJ2-3; 7 nucleotides match TRBD2. Trimming at V came to 0 bases and at J to 2 bases, leaving 5 bases not matched to a gene. This CDR3 is 16 amino acids long. Germline V gene sequence: CDR1 LGHDT, CDR2 YNNKEL (reference sequence). CDR3 DNA sequence: TGTGCCAGCAGCCAAGATCGGCTAGCGGACACAGATACGCAGTATTTT. Translated: CASSQDRLADTDTQYF.

CDR3 loop: CASSHGWGEQPQHF. DNA for the CDR3: TGTGCCAGCAGCCACGGGTGGGGGGAACAGCCCCAGCATTTT. V usage is TRBV7-8 and J usage is TRBJ1-5; TRBD1 might be the D (5 bases). The CDR3 extends over 14 amino acids. V lost 5 bases to trimming and J lost 7 bases, with 15 bases between them. The germline V gene has CDR1 SGHVS and CDR2 FQNEAQ.

This clone came up once. V is TRBV7-8 and J is TRBJ2-5, with TRBD2 identical over 9 bases. Looked up from germline, CDR1 is SGHVS and CDR2 is FQNEAQ. There are 15 residues in the CDR3. The J segment lost 4 bases and the V segment lost 7 bases, leaving 10 bases of the junction unmatched. This CDR3 is CASKLGGGAVETQYF. The CDR3 nucleotides are TGTGCCAGCAAACTAGGCGGGGGGGCGGTAGAGACCCAGTACTTC.

The chain carries TRBV11-2 and TRBJ2-3; TRBD2 might be the D (5 bases). The V end lost 11 bases, the J end lost 3 bases, and 12 bases lay between the germline ends. Germline loops: CDR1 SGHAT, CDR2 FQNNGV. This CDR3 is 12 amino acids long. CDR3 sequence reads: CAVRGKTDTQYF. For the CDR3, the DNA is TGTGCCGTGCGAGGGAAGACAGATACGCAGTATTTT.

The rearrangement uses TRBV11-2 and TRBJ2-3, with 7 bases identical to TRBD2. Trimming at V came to 2 bases and at J to 4 bases, leaving 6 bases not matched to a gene. Germline loops: CDR1 SGHAT, CDR2 FQNNGV. The length of the CDR3 is 15 residues. CDR3 nucleotides: TGTGCCAGCAGCTTAACGGCGGGAGTAGCAGATACGCAGTATTTT. Protein sequence: CASSLTAGVADTQYF.

The chain links TRBV28 to TRBJ2-7; D remains ambiguous. This CDR3 comprises 13 residues. The V gene lost 5 bases and the J gene lost 7 bases, with 15 bases spanning the gap. Looked up from germline, CDR1 is MDHEN and CDR2 is SYDVKM. The CDR3 nucleotides read TGTGCCAGCAGTAAAACCCCTTTACGGGAGCAGTACTTC. It specifies CASSKTPLREQYF.

This clone appeared a single time. V gene TRBV9 combines with J gene TRBJ2-7; D may be TRBD1 (6 bases). V gave up 4 bases and J gave up 6 bases, with 11 bases separating them. In germline, CDR1 is SGDLS, CDR2 YYNGEE. The CDR3 is 12 amino acids. CDR3 coding DNA: TGTGCCAGCAGCCCAAACAGGGTCGAGCAGTACTTC. It codes for CASSPNRVEQYF.

The genes are TRBV27 and TRBJ2-2; 7 bases are a match to TRBD1. CDR3 length: 15 amino acids. CDR1 and CDR2 from the germline V gene are MNHEY and SMNVEV (reference sequence). Trimming removed 6 bases from V and 4 bases from J; junction bases left unmatched: 8. The chain's CDR3 is CASSRVQGVTGELFF. As DNA, the CDR3 is TGTGCCAGCAGCCGAGTGCAGGGGGTCACCGGGGAGCTGTTTTTT.

The chain couples TRBV18 to TRBJ1-5, with 12 bases matching TRBD1. Germline V gene lookup returns CDR1 KGHSH and CDR2 LQKENI. Trimming cost V 5 bases and J 3 bases; bases outside gene matches: 8. The CDR3 is made up of 17 amino acids. The CDR3 protein is CASSAYGTGGYNQPQHF. Written as DNA, the CDR3 is TGTGCCAGCTCAGCGTATGGGACAGGGGGCTACAATCAGCCCCAGCATTTT.

Remarks on this clone: Other DNA sequences in this sample translate to the same CDR3. The chain links TRBV9 to TRBJ2-2, with D possibly matching TRBD1 (6 bases). Germline V gene data show CDR1 as SGDLS and CDR2 as YYNGEE. The CDR3 covers 13 residues. V dropped 4 bases and J dropped 5 bases, with 9 bases sitting between them. Here the CDR3 reads CASSSQGTGELFF. The CDR3 DNA reads as TGTGCCAGCAGCTCACAGGGAACCGGGGAGCTGTTTTTT.

The chain combines TRBV7-2 with TRBJ2-1; TRBD2 agrees at 7 bases. The V and J ends lost 5 bases and 6 bases, in that order; junction bases with no gene match: 13. CDR1 and CDR2 from the germline V gene are SGHTA and FQGNSA. The CDR3 spans 16 residues. CDR3 residues: CASSHGIGREINEQFF. In nucleotides, the CDR3 is TGTGCCAGCAGCCATGGCATAGGGCGGGAGATCAATGAGCAGTTCTTC.

The chain has TRBV4-1 and TRBJ2-5; 13 bases fit TRBD2. The CDR3 has 16 residues. V lost 6 bases, J lost 2 bases, and 6 bases stayed unmatched. Looked up from germline, CDR1 is MGHRA and CDR2 is YSYEKL. The CDR3 coding sequence is TGCGCCAGCAGGATTAAACTAGCGGGGGGGCAAGAGACCCAGTACTTC. This translates into CASRIKLAGGQETQYF.

The chain links TRBV5-1 to TRBJ2-1, with 10 bases aligning to TRBD2. This CDR3 is built from 15 residues. The germline CDR1 and CDR2 sequences are SGHRS and YFSETQ. With V trimmed by 0 bases and J by 5 bases, 2 bases remained unmatched. CDR3 amino acids: CASSLASGGNNEQFF. In nucleotides, the CDR3 is TGCGCCAGCAGCTTGGCTAGCGGGGGTAACAATGAGCAGTTCTTC. The entire variable domain, with the rest obtained from reference TRBV5-1 and TRBJ2-1, is as follows: KAGVTQTPRYLIKTRGQQVTLSCSPISGHRSVSWYQQTPGQGLQFLFEYFSETQRNKGNFPGRFSGRQFSNSRSEMNVSTLELGDSALYLCASSLASGGNNEQFFGPGTRLTVL.

V usage is TRBV13 and J usage is TRBJ2-2; D possibly corresponds to TRBD1 (5 bases). Germline loops: CDR1 PRHDT, CDR2 FYEKMQ (reference sequence). The ends were cut back, 5 bases at V and 6 bases at J, with 10 bases in the middle. The CDR3 runs to 13 residues. CDR3 region: CASSDTGAGELFF. CDR3 in DNA: TGTGCCAGCAGCGATACAGGCGCCGGGGAGCTGTTTTTT.